The sequence of this T cell receptor (beta chain) was determined in a study of shared clonotypes between healthy human individuals. The CDR3 has 10 amino acids. Germline V CDR1 and CDR2: DFQATT, SNEGSKA (reference sequence). V lost 3 bases to trimming and J lost 2 bases, with 1 base between them. As defined, naive CD8 cells were CD45RO-negative and positively selected for CCR7, with terminally differentiated effector memory CD45RA+ cells excluded. Some clones are missing from TCRdb's copy, which holds only in-frame ones; the method was immunoSEQ multiplex PCR. The repertoire consists of roughly 2.1 million clones, with just over 90% occurring once and the leading ten covering 1.5% to 2%. Notes on the study in general: Rarefaction demonstrated incomplete sorted-subset sequencing despite large depth. Of the naive CD4 clonotypes, approximately 5% were shared across several donors. Owing to a small donor count, the genetic and exposure-history diversity represented was limited.

Points on this clone: Its specificity is not known. Other DNA sequences from this sample encode an identical CDR3 as well.

Input material: naive CD8+ T cells from PBMCs. The chain uses TRBV20-1 and TRBJ1-2; D call uncertain. This receptor was obtained from a young man in good health. Some clones in this sample may be carry-over from other donors' samples. CDR3 nucleotides: TGCAGTGCTAGGAACTATGGCTACACCTTC. It yields the protein CSARNYGYTF.